Presented here are 7 T cell receptor beta chains from one specimen sequenced in a study of CD8 T cells in ankylosing spondylitis. TCRdb ran MiXCR on the 5' RACE reads and lists one entry per CDR3 protein. The sample consists of 100,000 to 150,000 distinct CDR3 sequences, roughly 6.6% of them appearing once. The sequenced material came from blood, either unsorted or a sorted T cell fraction (not recorded which). The receptor set was obtained from a male donor with ankylosing spondylitis or in good health (not recorded which).

Only a few counts were recorded for this clonotype. The chain recombines TRBV11-1 with TRBJ2-7; TRBD2 matches 11 bases. CDR3 length: 19 amino acids. The germline CDR1 and CDR2 sequences are SGHAT and FQDESV (reference sequence). The V and J ends lost 5 bases and 2 bases, in that order; junction bases with no gene match: 17. Here the CDR3 reads CASSTWDPLPGLAAYEQYF. CDR3 bases: TGTGCCAGCAGCACCTGGGATCCCTTACCGGGACTAGCGGCCTACGAGCAGTACTTC. Drawing the rest from reference TRBV11-1 and TRBJ2-7, the complete variable domain is EAEVAQSPRYKITEKSQAVAFWCDPISGHATLYWYRQILGQGPELLVQFQDESVVDDSQLPKDRFSAERLKGVDSTLKIQPAELGDSAMYLCASSTWDPLPGLAAYEQYFGPGTRLTVT.

DNA for the CDR3: TGTGCCAGCAGCCCCACACGCGGGACTATAGGTCAGAATGAGCAGTTCTTC. This gives the protein CASSPTRGTIGQNEQFF. The chain links TRBV25-1 to TRBJ2-1; 7 nucleotides line up with TRBD2. Per the germline V gene, CDR1 is MGHDK and CDR2 is SYGVNS. This CDR3 spans 17 amino acids. V dropped 6 bases and J dropped 7; count of bases not matched to a gene: 18. The full variable domain, in which reference TRBV25-1 and TRBJ2-1 provide the parts outside the CDR3, is EADIYQTPRYLVIGTGKKITLECSQTMGHDKMYWYQQDPGMELHLIHYSYGVNSTEKGDLSSESTVSRIRTEHFPLTLESARPSHTSQYLCASSPTRGTIGQNEQFFGPGTRLTVL.

This clonotype has ten or more counts. The DNA is omitted, as the CDR3 cannot be located on it reliably, and the CDR3 follows TCRdb's listing. Here the CDR3 reads CASSSGSGEETQYF. V and J are TRBV6-2 or TRBV6-3 and TRBJ2-5; the table calls TRBD2, which could not be checked here. The CDR3 sequence runs 14 residues, both termini included. Germline V gene sequence: CDR1 MNHEY, CDR2 SVGEGT.

The genes are TRBV7-9 and TRBJ1-2; the D is unclear. V lost 0 bases and J 5 bases, leaving 4 bases between the germline ends. CDR1 and CDR2 from the germline V gene are SEHNR and FQNEAQ (reference sequence). There are 12 residues in the CDR3. Here the CDR3 reads CASSLAPYGYTF. For the CDR3, the DNA is TGTGCCAGCAGCTTAGCCCCATATGGCTACACCTTC.

This clonotype was counted at least ten times. The V gene is TRBV7-3, the J gene TRBJ2-2; no clear D gene. This CDR3 is 13 amino acids long. Trimming left V 5 bases short and J 2 bases short, with 6 bases between. Germline CDR1 reads SGHTA; CDR2 reads FQGTGA. The CDR3 loop reads CASSPTNTGELFF. DNA of the CDR3: TGTGCCAGCAGCCCGACAAACACCGGGGAGCTGTTTTTT.

This rearrangement joins TRBV19 to TRBJ1-2; D may be TRBD1 (6 bases). V lost 6 bases and J lost 2, with 16 bases in between. The germline V gene encodes CDR1 LNHDA and CDR2 SQIVND (reference sequence). The CDR3 is 15 amino acids. In DNA form, the CDR3 reads TGTGCCAGTAGATACGACAGGACCTCAAACTATGGCTACACCTTC. Translation: CASRYDRTSNYGYTF.

This clonotype was seen ten or more times. The chain combines TRBV20-1 with TRBJ2-7; D is unresolved. V dropped 5 bases and J dropped 1 base, with 12 bases sitting between them. Germline V CDR1 and CDR2: DFQATT, SNEGSKA (reference sequence). The CDR3 has 13 residues. DNA of the CDR3: TGCAGTGCTCAGACGGAGCCTTCCTACGAGCAGTACTTC. It translates to CSAQTEPSYEQYF.